This paragraph reports one TCR beta chain. Since a far larger clone is one base different, this is likely a read error. Using a constant-region primer together with a V-primer adapter, TCRs were subjected to around 22 PCR cycles of amplification. TCRdb fed the reads into MiXCR, producing one record per CDR3 protein. The sample holds approximately 52,000 distinct CDR3 sequences, around a third seen once. Time point defined: after trial treatment. Specified treatment: LDRT plus nivolumab, ipilimumab, low-dose cyclophosphamide and aspirin (RACIN trial). This specimen comes from a study of low-dose radiotherapy and immunotherapy resistance in tumors. In germline, CDR1 is MDHEN, CDR2 SYDVKM. The germline V and J ends were trimmed by 7 bases and 11 bases, with 20 bases remaining between them. This CDR3 is built from 13 residues.

V gene TRBV28 combines with J gene TRBJ2-5; D could derive from TRBD1 or TRBD2 (5 bases each). Here the sequenced sample was PBMCs, taken after low-dose radiotherapy plus immunotherapy. The sequence was collected from a male donor with rectosigmoid adenocarcinoma. As DNA, the CDR3 is TGTGCCAGCACCATAGCGCCAGGGAATGAGCAGTACTTC. Translating gives CASTIAPGNEQYF.